The 25 T cell receptor beta chains below all came from one sample that was sequenced in a study of cytomegalovirus exposure and HLA in healthy donors. Profiled with immunoSEQ multiplex PCR; TCRdb holds only in-frame clones, not every one. The sample includes about 130,000 clones, roughly 94% of them seen just once. Sequencing was done on a sample of PBMCs. The source is a woman aged 18-29 years in good health and CMV-seronegative.

This clone is a singleton in its sample. The genes are TRBV9 and TRBJ1-3; possible D gene TRBD1, 5 bases. There are 19 residues in the CDR3. Trimming left V 4 bases short and J 0 bases short, with 23 bases between. Looked up from germline, CDR1 is SGDLS and CDR2 is YYNGEE. The CDR3 sequence: CASSPQTHRPGLSGNTIYF. The CDR3 DNA is TGTGCCAGCAGCCCTCAAACGCACCGACCGGGACTCTCTGGAAACACCATATATTTT.

As concerns this clone: Different DNA sequences within this sample yield the same CDR3. Here the CDR3 reads CATSRDRSYEQYF. CDR3 in DNA: TGTGCCACCAGCAGAGATCGCAGCTACGAGCAGTACTTC. This chain connects TRBV15 to TRBJ2-7; no clear D gene. The V and J ends lost 0 bases and 3 bases respectively, with 6 bases between them. The CDR3 is 13 residues long. Germline lookup yields CDR1 LNHNV and CDR2 YYDKDF (reference sequence).

This chain connects TRBV28 to TRBJ1-3; D is perhaps TRBD1 (5 bases). V lost 3 bases to trimming and J lost 2 bases, with 8 bases between them. Per the germline V gene, CDR1 is MDHEN and CDR2 is SYDVKM. The CDR3 spans 14 residues. In DNA, the CDR3 is TGTGCCAGCAGTTTTAGCAGGGCTGGAAACACCATATATTTT. Residues: CASSFSRAGNTIYF.

This rearrangement joins TRBV30 to TRBJ1-3; D is possibly TRBD1 (6 bases). Germline loops: CDR1 GTSNPN, CDR2 SVGIG (reference sequence). The CDR3 length is 14 residues. V dropped 4 bases and J dropped 4 bases, with 14 bases sitting between them. CDR3 DNA: TGTGCCTGGAACTACAGGGTGTACGGAAACACCATATATTTT. As protein: CAWNYRVYGNTIYF.

The rearrangement uses TRBV18 and TRBJ2-1; TRBD2 is a possible D gene (5 bases). This CDR3 region has 14 residues. The germline gives CDR1 KGHSH, CDR2 LQKENI. Between the trimmed V and J ends, which lost 6 bases and 1 base, there was a span of 10 bases. CDR3 nucleotides: TGTGCCAGCTCGCTACAGCGGTCCTACAATGAGCAGTTCTTC. Its protein is CASSLQRSYNEQFF.

This chain links TRBV19 with TRBJ1-1; D is unresolved. V was shortened by 3 bases and J by 4 bases, with 6 bases between the two germline ends. The V gene's germline CDR1 is LNHDA and CDR2 SQIVND (reference sequence). The CDR3 consists of 12 residues. CDR3 in DNA: TGTGCCAGTAGTATCCGGGGCACTGAAGCTTTCTTT. Residues: CASSIRGTEAFF.

The J gene is TRBJ1-5, the V gene TRBV19; TRBD1 matches 10 bases. CDR1 and CDR2 from the germline V gene are LNHDA and SQIVND (reference sequence). The CDR3 totals 14 residues. Germline trimming cut 6 bases from V and 5 bases from J; bases unmatched to any gene: 4. CDR3 coding DNA: TGTGCCAGTAGAACAGACAGGGGGCATCAGCCCCAGCATTTT. Amino acids: CASRTDRGHQPQHF. Variable domain in full (rest from reference TRBV19 and TRBJ1-5): DGGITQSPKYLFRKEGQNVTLSCEQNLNHDAMYWYRQDPGQGLRLIYYSQIVNDFQKGDIAEGYSVSREKKESFPLTVTSAQKNPTAFYLCASRTDRGHQPQHFGDGTRLSIL.

The V call is TRBV7-9, the J call TRBJ2-1; 10 bases are a match to TRBD2. The length of the CDR3 is 15 residues. Trimming at V came to 9 bases and at J to 5 bases, leaving 10 bases not matched to a gene. Germline V gene lookup returns CDR1 SEHNR and CDR2 FQNEAQ (reference sequence). The CDR3 protein is CASSGGTGVNNEQFF. CDR3 sequence (DNA): TGTGCCAGTAGCGGGGGGACCGGGGTGAACAATGAGCAGTTCTTC.

The count of this clone is one. This chain uses TRBV19 with TRBJ2-7; D gene unclear. CDR3 length: 15 amino acids. With 1 base removed from V and 2 bases from J, the gap between germline ends came to 12 bases. The V gene's germline CDR1 is LNHDA and CDR2 SQIVND (reference sequence). The CDR3 DNA follows: TGTGCCAGTAGTATAGGGAGCCACCCAGCCTACGAGCAGTACTTC. Translating it yields CASSIGSHPAYEQYF.

This clone was picked up one time. V usage is TRBV28 and J usage is TRBJ2-7, with D unresolved. Germline CDR1 is MDHEN and CDR2 is SYDVKM. There are 12 residues in the CDR3. Trimming removed 3 bases at V and 1 base at J, with 4 bases between. DNA of the CDR3: TGTGCCAGCAGTTTCCGGTCCTACGAGCAGTACTTC. As protein: CASSFRSYEQYF.

The chain employs TRBV9 and TRBJ2-6, with 8 bases fitting TRBD1. Unmatched junction bases numbered 9, after V lost 0 bases and J lost 1 base. The germline CDR1 and CDR2 sequences are SGDLS and YYNGEE. The CDR3 is 19 residues long. The CDR3 here is CASSVGPGQGSSGANVLTF. As DNA, the CDR3 is TGTGCCAGCAGCGTAGGCCCCGGACAGGGCTCGTCTGGGGCCAACGTCCTGACTTTC. Full variable domain (missing parts from reference TRBV9 and TRBJ2-6): DSGVTQTPKHLITATGQRVTLRCSPRSGDLSVYWYQQSLDQGLQFLIQYYNGEERAKGNILERFSAQQFPDLHSELNLSSLELGDSALYFCASSVGPGQGSSGANVLTFGAGSRLTVL.

The V gene is TRBV2, the J gene TRBJ1-1, with a possible D match to TRBD1 (6 bases). Germline V lookup: CDR1 SNHLY, CDR2 FYNNEI. Trimming removed 2 bases at V and 5 bases at J, with 15 bases between. The CDR3 is 15 amino acids. CDR3 amino acids: CASSEWGGAYTEAFF. The CDR3 DNA reads as TGTGCCAGCAGTGAATGGGGGGGGGCGTATACTGAAGCTTTCTTT.

The gene calls are TRBV30 and TRBJ1-1, with D possibly being TRBD1 (6 bases). The germline V and J ends were trimmed by 2 bases and 9 bases, with 13 bases remaining between them. The V gene's germline CDR1 is GTSNPN and CDR2 SVGIG (reference sequence). The CDR3 is made up of 12 amino acids. This chain's CDR3 is CAWSILRDKAFF. The CDR3 nucleotides read TGTGCCTGGAGTATCCTCCGGGACAAAGCTTTCTTT.

The chain is built from TRBV7-6 and TRBJ2-7; D gene ambiguous. The germline V and J ends were trimmed by 5 bases and 3 bases, with 11 bases remaining between them. The CDR3 is 13 amino acids. Germline lookup yields CDR1 SGHVS and CDR2 FNYEAQ. The CDR3 DNA sequence: TGTGCCAGCAGCAAGATAGCTGGCTACGAGCAGTACTTC. Residues: CASSKIAGYEQYF.

This chain joins TRBV5-4 and TRBJ1-2, with D possibly TRBD1 on 6 matching bases. The CDR3 contains 14 residues. CDR1 and CDR2 (germline): SGHNT, YYREEE (reference sequence). The V end was cut by 5 bases, the J end by 4 bases, with 15 bases between. As DNA, the CDR3 is TGTGCCAGCAGTTTTACGGACAGACCCTATGGCTACACCTTC. Residues: CASSFTDRPYGYTF.

This chain joins TRBV2 and TRBJ1-3; D possibly corresponds to TRBD1 (6 bases). V lost 6 bases and J 4 bases, leaving 13 bases between the germline ends. Germline CDR1 reads SNHLY; CDR2 reads FYNNEI. The CDR3 consists of 14 residues. The CDR3 sequence is CASSEWTVGNTIYF. The DNA for the CDR3 is TGTGCCAGCAGCGAGTGGACAGTCGGAAACACCATATATTTT.

The J gene is TRBJ2-7, the V gene TRBV13; 9 positions match TRBD2. V lost 1 base to trimming and J lost 3 bases; unmatched junction nucleotides: 1. From germline, CDR1 is PRHDT and CDR2 FYEKMQ (reference sequence). The CDR3 is 14 amino acids. The CDR3 loop is CASSLASGIYEQYF. In DNA, the CDR3 is TGTGCCAGCAGCTTAGCTAGCGGGATCTACGAGCAGTACTTC.

This chain uses TRBV5-6 with TRBJ2-5, with 8 bases lining up with TRBD1. The junction had 5 bases not matched to a gene; V was cut back by 2 bases and J by 5 bases. The CDR3 sequence is 14 residues long. In germline, CDR1 is SGHDT, CDR2 YYEEEE. CDR3 in DNA: TGTGCCAGCAGCTTACGGACAGGGCCGGAGACCCAGTACTTC. Encoded protein: CASSLRTGPETQYF. The entire variable domain, with the rest obtained from reference TRBV5-6 and TRBJ2-5, is as follows: DAGVTQSPTHLIKTRGQQVTLRCSPKSGHDTVSWYQQALGQGPQFIFQYYEEEERQRGNFPDRFSGHQFPNYSSELNVNALLLGDSALYLCASSLRTGPETQYFGPGTRLLVL.

To note about this clone: Other nucleotide sequences from this sample produce the same CDR3. The chain employs TRBV27 and TRBJ2-1; possible D gene TRBD2, 6 bases. This CDR3 is built from 13 residues. V was trimmed by 3 bases and J by 7 bases, leaving 10 bases between them. The V gene's germline CDR1 is MNHEY and CDR2 SMNVEV (reference sequence). CDR3 residues: CASSFGGGNEQFF. CDR3 nucleotides: TGTGCCAGCAGTTTCGGGGGTGGAAATGAGCAGTTCTTC.

The chain couples TRBV6-5 to TRBJ2-3, with unresolved D. CDR3 length equals 11 residues. Germline CDR1 is MNHEY and CDR2 is SVGAGI. V lost 10 bases and J lost 5, with 10 bases in between. The CDR3 DNA sequence: TGTGCCACCTGGTCCGGAGATACGCAGTATTTT. Its translation: CATWSGDTQYF.

This rearrangement joins TRBV7-9 to TRBJ2-1; 12 nucleotides agree with TRBD2. The ends lost 6 bases at V and 11 bases at J; junction bases unmatched: 11. The CDR3 contains 15 residues. Germline CDR1 and CDR2: SEHNR and FQNEAQ (reference sequence). The CDR3 DNA is TGTGCCAGCAGGAATCCGGGACTAGCGGGTGAAAAGCAGTTCTTC. This encodes CASRNPGLAGEKQFF.

The chain uses TRBV2 and TRBJ2-7; D may be TRBD1 (5 bases). The CDR3 is 12 residues long. Germline V gene data show CDR1 as SNHLY and CDR2 as FYNNEI. V lost 10 bases, J lost 0 bases, and 10 bases lay in between. The CDR3 protein is CAIIDSSYEQYF. Here the CDR3 DNA reads TGTGCCATAATTGACAGCTCCTACGAGCAGTACTTC.

The rearrangement uses TRBV5-4 and TRBJ1-2; possible D gene TRBD1, 6 bases. Trimming took 0 bases from V and 1 from J, leaving 16 bases between them. The CDR3 spans 17 residues. CDR1 is SGHNT, CDR2 YYREEE, per germline (reference sequence). DNA for the CDR3: TGTGCCAGCAGCTTGGAGCTACGGGACATCAGTAACTATGGCTACACCTTC. Protein: CASSLELRDISNYGYTF.

This sequence joins TRBV2 and TRBJ1-2; 10 nucleotides line up with TRBD1. This CDR3 has 21 amino acids. Germline V gene data show CDR1 as SNHLY and CDR2 as FYNNEI. The V and J ends lost 2 bases and 6 bases, in that order; junction bases with no gene match: 24. CDR3 sequence reads: CASSERSGQGLTAGVEDGYTF. The CDR3 region has the DNA TGTGCCAGCAGTGAACGGTCGGGACAGGGGTTAACTGCCGGGGTTGAAGATGGCTACACCTTC.

The CDR3 DNA follows: TGTGCCAGCAGCCCGAGATCCTCCTCGGGGGGTTACAATGAGCAGTTCTTC. Protein: CASSPRSSSGGYNEQFF. This chain uses TRBV7-9 with TRBJ2-1, with 7 bases fitting TRBD2. This CDR3 is 17 amino acids long. Germline assignment: CDR1 SEHNR and CDR2 FQNEAQ (reference sequence). Trimming cost V 5 bases and J 4 bases; bases outside gene matches: 14. The full variable domain, its missing parts supplied by reference TRBV7-9 and TRBJ2-1, is DTGVSQNPRHKITKRGQNVTFRCDPISEHNRLYWYRQTLGQGPEFLTYFQNEAQLEKSRLLSDRFSAERPKGSFSTLEIQRTEQGDSAMYLCASSPRSSSGGYNEQFFGPGTRLTVL.